This entry lists 21 T cell receptor beta chains sequenced from one sample in a study of shared clonotypes between healthy human individuals. Produced via immunoSEQ multiplex PCR; TCRdb's table is partial and in-frame only. Of about 2 million clones listed, about 95% were seen once; the top ten hold 0.13%. The sample was naive CD4+ T cells sorted from blood. The subset here: CD45RA+ positively selected. The receptor set was obtained from a man aged 18 to 29 in good health.

The rearrangement joins TRBV28 to TRBJ2-5; TRBD1 aligns across 10 bases. The junction had 10 bases not matched to a gene; V was cut back by 5 bases and J by 7 bases. Looked up from germline, CDR1 is MDHEN and CDR2 is SYDVKM. This CDR3 region has 15 residues. The CDR3 DNA reads as TGTGCCAGCAGTCCCTCGACAGGGGGCTTCGGGACCCAGTACTTC. Its translation: CASSPSTGGFGTQYF.

This clone has only one observation. The chain couples TRBV27 to TRBJ2-1; either TRBD1 or TRBD2 may supply D (5 bases each). Germline V gene sequence: CDR1 MNHEY, CDR2 SMNVEV (reference sequence). The CDR3 has 11 residues. V was trimmed by 5 bases and J by 14 bases, leaving 13 bases between them. The CDR3 nucleotides read TGTGCCAGCAGTCTCCGGGACGAGAAGTTCTTC. It yields the protein CASSLRDEKFF.

CDR3 region: CAWGSLGAGGPKTQYF. The CDR3 coding sequence is TGTGCCTGGGGCTCCCTGGGGGCGGGGGGGCCGAAGACCCAGTACTTC. This sequence joins TRBV30 and TRBJ2-5; 9 bases are a match to TRBD2. V gave up 5 bases and J gave up 6 bases; unmatched junction bases: 16. The CDR3 is made up of 16 amino acids. The germline V gene encodes CDR1 GTSNPN and CDR2 SVGIG (reference sequence).

The rearrangement uses TRBV6-4 and TRBJ1-2; D possibly corresponds to TRBD1 (5 bases). This CDR3 is built from 13 residues. Per the germline V gene, CDR1 is MRHNA and CDR2 is SNTAGT. V lost 8 bases and J 4 bases, leaving 14 bases between the germline ends. The CDR3 nucleotides are TGTGCCAGCCGGCCCGGCGGGGGCTATGGCTACACCTTC. It codes for CASRPGGGYGYTF.

The chain recombines TRBV5-6 with TRBJ2-1; 11 positions match TRBD2. The CDR3 loop spans 16 amino acids. The germline V gene has CDR1 SGHDT and CDR2 YYEEEE. J was trimmed by 8 bases and V by 2 bases; bases with no gene match: 9. CDR3 amino acids: CASSFPLAGGADEQFF. The CDR3 DNA is TGTGCCAGCAGCTTCCCCCTAGCGGGAGGAGCTGATGAGCAGTTCTTC.

This clone was seen just once. The chain couples TRBV5-1 to TRBJ1-2; a possible D gene is TRBD1 (5 bases). This CDR3 comprises 14 residues. V gave up 5 bases and J gave up 4 bases, with 15 bases separating them. Germline CDR1 reads SGHRS; CDR2 reads YFSETQ. The CDR3 DNA reads TGCGCCAGCAGGCCCCAGGGCAGTGTCTATGGCTACACCTTC. Translated, it gives CASRPQGSVYGYTF. Together with reference TRBV5-1 and TRBJ1-2, the CDR3 gives the full variable domain: KAGVTQTPRYLIKTRGQQVTLSCSPISGHRSVSWYQQTPGQGLQFLFEYFSETQRNKGNFPGRFSGRQFSNSRSEMNVSTLELGDSALYLCASRPQGSVYGYTFGSGTRLTVV.

The chain combines TRBV4-1 with TRBJ2-1, with 9 bases aligning to TRBD1. Germline loops: CDR1 MGHRA, CDR2 YSYEKL. The CDR3 is made up of 14 amino acids. V shed 1 base and J 10 bases; nucleotides not matched to a gene: 5. The CDR3 DNA follows: TGCGCCAGCAGCCAAGTCCCGGGACAGGGCGAGCAGTTCTTC. The encoded protein is CASSQVPGQGEQFF.

V is TRBV9 and J is TRBJ2-2; TRBD2 aligns across 14 bases. This CDR3 contains 17 residues. The germline gives CDR1 SGDLS, CDR2 YYNGEE. The V gene end was trimmed by 6 bases and the J gene end by 0 bases; junction bases not matched to a gene: 4. This CDR3 reads CASTWTSGRPNTGELFF. The CDR3 coding sequence is TGTGCCAGCACGTGGACTAGCGGGAGGCCGAACACCGGGGAGCTGTTTTTT.

This chain links TRBV5-4 with TRBJ1-2; D perhaps matches TRBD1 (5 bases). This CDR3 comprises 13 residues. V gave up 3 bases and J gave up 0 bases, with 6 bases separating them. Germline-derived CDR1 and CDR2 are SGHNT and YYREEE (reference sequence). CDR3 protein: CASSWTPNYGYTF. The DNA for the CDR3 is TGTGCCAGCAGCTGGACACCTAACTATGGCTACACCTTC.

This chain uses TRBV7-8 with TRBJ1-5; no clear D. Germline CDR1 and CDR2: SGHVS and FQNEAQ. The CDR3 loop spans 15 amino acids. V lost 5 bases, J lost 0 bases, and 11 bases lay in between. DNA for the CDR3: TGTGCCAGCAGCCCCCCGCCGTTTAGCAATCAGCCCCAGCATTTT. This encodes CASSPPPFSNQPQHF. Full variable domain (outside the CDR3, taken from reference TRBV7-8 and TRBJ1-5): GAGVSQSPRYKVAKRGQDVALRCDPISGHVSLFWYQQALGQGPEFLTYFQNEAQLDKSGLPSDRFFAERPEGSVSTLKIQRTQQEDSAVYLCASSPPPFSNQPQHFGDGTRLSIL.

The gene calls are TRBV4-1 and TRBJ2-1; D might be TRBD1 (5 bases). With 0 bases removed from V and 8 bases from J, the gap between germline ends came to 17 bases. The CDR3 has 16 amino acids. Germline CDR1 is MGHRA and CDR2 is YSYEKL. The CDR3 sequence: CASSQDWGARMDEQFF. The CDR3 region has the DNA TGCGCCAGCAGCCAAGATTGGGGCGCCAGGATGGATGAGCAGTTCTTC.

The chain links TRBV19 to TRBJ1-2; the D is unclear. The V gene's germline CDR1 is LNHDA and CDR2 SQIVND (reference sequence). The CDR3 totals 15 residues. Trimming left V 2 bases short and J 7 bases short, with 17 bases between. CDR3 amino acids: CASSILGSIEVGYTF. CDR3 nucleotides: TGTGCCAGTAGTATACTGGGCTCCATCGAGGTTGGCTACACCTTC.

This chain joins TRBV7-2 and TRBJ2-7, with D possibly TRBD1 on 6 matching bases. Trimming left V 3 bases short and J 7 bases short, with 7 bases between. The CDR3 runs to 11 residues. Germline CDR1 and CDR2: SGHTA and FQGNSA. For the CDR3, the DNA is TGTGCCAGCAGCTTCGGGACAGAGCAGTACTTC. It translates to CASSFGTEQYF.

This chain links TRBV7-8 with TRBJ1-5; 7 bases are a match to TRBD1. CDR3 length: 17 residues. With 5 bases clipped from V and 6 bases from J, the junction kept 16 bases outside the gene matches. Germline V gene data show CDR1 as SGHVS and CDR2 as FQNEAQ. The CDR3 is CASSPPGGGSGAQPQHF. The CDR3 DNA is TGTGCCAGCAGCCCCCCAGGGGGAGGGTCAGGGGCTCAGCCCCAGCATTTT.

The CDR3 DNA reads TGTGCCAGCAAGGGGGCGGTGAAAAACATTCAGTACTTC. Translated: CASKGAVKNIQYF. The chain uses TRBV6-6 and TRBJ2-4; 7 positions match TRBD1. The V gene end was trimmed by 7 bases and the J gene end by 4 bases; junction bases not matched to a gene: 4. This CDR3 is 13 amino acids long. The germline CDR1 and CDR2 sequences are MNHNY and SVGAGI (reference sequence).

J is TRBJ2-2 and V is TRBV7-6; perhaps TRBD2 as D (5 bases). Trimming removed 4 bases from V and 7 bases from J, with 16 bases in between. This CDR3 has 15 amino acids. Germline assignment: CDR1 SGHVS and CDR2 FNYEAQ. The CDR3, as DNA: TGTGCCAGCAGCTCATACCGGGATCCATACGGGGAGCTGTTTTTT. Translated: CASSSYRDPYGELFF.

This clone was recorded once. This rearrangement joins TRBV18 to TRBJ1-4, with a possible D match to TRBD1 (5 bases). Between the trimmed V and J ends, which lost 5 bases and 10 bases, there was a span of 17 bases. Germline CDR1 KGHSH, CDR2 LQKENI. The CDR3 loop spans 14 amino acids. In DNA form, the CDR3 reads TGTGCCAGCTCAGTCTGGACATCGAGCGGAAAACTGTTTTTT. Translation gives CASSVWTSSGKLFF.

The V and J genes are TRBV14 and TRBJ2-7; D gene unclear. Trimming cost V 3 bases and J 2 bases, with 8 bases left between them. The CDR3 sequence is 13 residues long. Germline V gives CDR1 SGHDN, CDR2 FVKESK. CDR3 DNA sequence: TGTGCCAGCAGCCAGGGGTCCACCTACGAGCAGTACTTC. Translated, it gives CASSQGSTYEQYF.

The chain uses TRBV6-1 and TRBJ2-5; 8 nucleotides align to TRBD2. The DNA end favors TRBJ2-7, so the J call may be wrong. This CDR3 is 15 amino acids long. Germline loops: CDR1 MNHNS, CDR2 SASEGT. The CDR3 DNA sequence: TGTGCCAGCAGGAACGGACTAGCCCTGGCCTACGAGCAGTACTTC. As protein: CASRNGLALAYEQYF.

The DNA of the CDR3 is TGTGCCAGCAGTACCACGGGGGACCGCAATCAGCCCCAGCATTTT. Translating it yields CASSTTGDRNQPQHF. The chain couples TRBV6-5 to TRBJ1-5; tentatively, D is TRBD1 (5 bases). Germline V gene sequence: CDR1 MNHEY, CDR2 SVGAGI. V was clipped by 5 bases and J by 2 bases, with 13 bases between them. The CDR3 covers 15 residues.

The DNA for the CDR3 is TGCGCCAGCAGCGCGACAGGGGCCAACGAGCAGTACTTC. Translation: CASSATGANEQYF. The V call is TRBV5-1, the J call TRBJ2-7, with 8 bases identical to TRBD1. Per germline, CDR1 SGHRS and CDR2 YFSETQ. The CDR3 consists of 13 residues. V trimming: 4 bases; J trimming: 5 bases; junction bases outside the gene matches: 5.